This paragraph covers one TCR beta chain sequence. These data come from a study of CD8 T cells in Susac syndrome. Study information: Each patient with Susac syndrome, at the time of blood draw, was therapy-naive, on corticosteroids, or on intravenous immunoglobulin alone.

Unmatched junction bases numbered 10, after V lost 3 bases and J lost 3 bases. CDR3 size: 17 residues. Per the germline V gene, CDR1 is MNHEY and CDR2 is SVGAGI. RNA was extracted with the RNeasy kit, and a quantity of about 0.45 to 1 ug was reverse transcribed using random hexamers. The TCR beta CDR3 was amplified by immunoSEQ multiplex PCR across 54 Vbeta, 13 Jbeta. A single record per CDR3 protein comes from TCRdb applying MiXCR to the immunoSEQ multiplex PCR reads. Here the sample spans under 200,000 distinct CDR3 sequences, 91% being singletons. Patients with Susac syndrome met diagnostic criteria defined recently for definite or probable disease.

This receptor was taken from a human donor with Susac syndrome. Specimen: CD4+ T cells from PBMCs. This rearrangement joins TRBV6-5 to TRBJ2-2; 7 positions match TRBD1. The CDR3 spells CASSYSRTGHYTGELFF. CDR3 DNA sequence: TGTGCCAGCAGTTATTCTAGGACAGGACATTACACCGGGGAGCTGTTTTTT.